This entry concerns a single T cell receptor (beta chain). Its specificity is unknown. The sample originates from a study of OX40 agonist ivuxolimab in advanced cancers. On the study more broadly: The diagnoses of dose-escalation patients were hepatocellular carcinoma, melanoma, renal cell or head and neck cancer. Participants averaged approximately 65 years of age (range about 23 to 80) and were over 75% male. General observations from the study: Among the least clonally expanded were partial responders at 0.1-3.0 mg/kg.

Sequencing was performed with immunoSEQ multiplex PCR; in TCRdb, only in-frame clones are kept and a portion is missing. The table lists about 82,000 clones, approximately 87% of them singletons, with around 0.84% in the top ten. The V gene end was trimmed by 0 bases and the J gene end by 8 bases; junction bases not matched to a gene: 11. The germline gives CDR1 MRHNA, CDR2 SNTAGT. The CDR3 is 17 amino acids. This TCR was recovered from an adult with an advanced solid tumor such as melanoma, head and neck, liver or kidney cancer. V gene TRBV6-4 combines with J gene TRBJ1-4, with 8 positions matching TRBD1. This sample comprised CD4+ or CD8+ T cells sorted from blood, obtained in a trial of the OX40 agonist ivuxolimab. The CDR3 loop reads CASSDSGQGGLGEKLFF. CDR3 bases: TGTGCCAGCAGTGACTCAGGACAGGGCGGGTTAGGGGAAAAACTGTTTTTT.